These T cell receptor beta chains were read from a single sample in a study of CD8+ T cells in alopecia areata. The method was immunoSEQ multiplex PCR; TCRdb's version includes in-frame clones alone and lacks a portion of them. The sample lists 95,000 to 120,000 clones, approximately 63% seen once, with under 25% in the top ten. Input material: CD8+ T cells sorted from blood. The receptors were gathered from a human donor in good health. CDR3s include the opening cysteine and the closing phenylalanine or tryptophan. The order of the fields is clone size, V gene, J gene, D gene, CDR3 DNA, CDR3 protein. D genes are given only for firm matches. Size tells how often a clone was seen (once, few, many) or the class of an expanded clone, and some rows leave it out.

NA	TRBV19	TRBJ1-1	TRBD1	TGTGCCAGTAGTCTTCGACAGGGAATGAACACTGAAGCTTTCTTT	CASSLRQGMNTEAFF
NA	TRBV19	TRBJ2-7	NA	TGTGCCTCATCACCAGCTGCCCCCTACGAGCAGTACTTC	CASSPAAPYEQYF
NA	TRBV19	TRBJ2-7	NA	TGTGCCAGTAGTCTAGGGCAGGGAGGCGAGCAGTACTTC	CASSLGQGGEQYF
NA	TRBV5-4	TRBJ2-3	NA	TGTGCCAGCAGCCCCGACTTAAGCACAGATACGCAGTATTTT	CASSPDLSTDTQYF
NA	TRBV19	TRBJ2-3	TRBD1	TGTGCCAGTAGTAAGGGACAGGGGGTAGATACGCAGTATTTT	CASSKGQGVDTQYF
few	TRBV27	TRBJ1-6	NA	TGTGCCAGCAACGCGGGGTACCCCTATAATTCACCCCTCCACTTT	CASNAGYPYNSPLHF
NA	TRBV7-9	TRBJ1-2	TRBD1	TGTGCCAGCAGCCTAGGACAGGGAAATGGCTACACCTTC	CASSLGQGNGYTF
NA	TRBV9	TRBJ2-7	NA	TGTGCCAGCAGCGTAGTTCCGAATTTCTACGAGCAGTACTTC	CASSVVPNFYEQYF
NA	TRBV30	TRBJ2-7	NA	TGTGCCTGGAGGGGGACGGCCTACGAGCAGTACTTC	CAWRGTAYEQYF
NA	TRBV15	TRBJ2-1	NA	TGTGCCACCAGCAGAGTACAGGGTGTAGACAATGAGCAGTTCTTC	CATSRVQGVDNEQFF
medium-sized	TRBV7-9	TRBJ1-5	TRBD1	TGTGCCAGCAGCGATACAGGGGGAGAGTTTGAGCCCCAGCATTTT	CASSDTGGEFEPQHF
NA	TRBV11-2	TRBJ1-1	NA	TGTGCCAGCAGCTTGGCGATGAACACTGAAGCTTTCTTT	CASSLAMNTEAFF